These T cell receptor beta chains were read from a single sample in a study of shared clonotypes between healthy human individuals. The assay was immunoSEQ multiplex PCR, and TCRdb's table has in-frame clones only and misses some. This sample has 550,000 to 700,000 clones, with around 73% found just once. The specimen was memory CD4+ T cells sorted from blood. The receptors were gathered from a woman in her 30s in good health. Both conserved end residues are part of each CDR3. A D gene is named only where the DNA matches it firmly. Clone sizes are given selectively: once, few, many, or a class where the clone is expanded.

len: 13; d_gene: TRBD2; abundance: few; j_gene: TRBJ2-7; v_gene: TRBV19; CDR3aa: CASSTKGGVEQYF; CDR3nt: TGTGCCAGTAGTACGAAGGGAGGGGTCGAGCAGTACTTC
len: 15; d_gene: TRBD2; abundance: NA; j_gene: TRBJ2-3; v_gene: TRBV25-1; CDR3aa: CASSEYGRETDTQYF; CDR3nt: TGTGCCAGCAGTGAATATGGGCGGGAGACAGATACGCAGTATTTT
len: 18; d_gene: NA; abundance: NA; j_gene: TRBJ2-1; v_gene: TRBV7-9; CDR3aa: CASSRVSGSPLSYNEQFF; CDR3nt: TGTGCCAGCAGCCGAGTTAGCGGATCTCCTCTCTCCTACAATGAGCAGTTCTTC
len: 14; d_gene: NA; abundance: NA; j_gene: TRBJ2-7; v_gene: TRBV11-2; CDR3aa: CASSLIHGDYEQYF; CDR3nt: TGTGCCAGCAGCTTGATCCACGGGGACTACGAGCAGTACTTC
len: 11; d_gene: TRBD1; abundance: NA; j_gene: TRBJ1-2; v_gene: TRBV20-1; CDR3aa: CSAGTEYGYTF; CDR3nt: TGCAGTGCTGGGACAGAATATGGCTACACCTTC
len: 15; d_gene: TRBD2; abundance: NA; j_gene: TRBJ2-3; v_gene: TRBV5-5; CDR3aa: CASSLLAGGPDTQYF; CDR3nt: TGTGCCAGCAGCTTGCTAGCGGGAGGGCCAGATACGCAGTATTTT
len: 14; d_gene: NA; abundance: NA; j_gene: TRBJ1-1; v_gene: TRBV6-5; CDR3aa: CASSYYSSNTEAFF; CDR3nt: TGTGCCAGCAGTTACTACTCTTCTAACACTGAAGCTTTCTTT
len: 14; d_gene: TRBD1; abundance: NA; j_gene: TRBJ1-1; v_gene: TRBV11-3; CDR3aa: CASSKTGTGGRAFF; CDR3nt: TGTGCCAGCAGCAAAACCGGGACAGGGGGCCGAGCTTTCTTT
len: 18; d_gene: TRBD2; abundance: NA; j_gene: TRBJ2-3; v_gene: TRBV9; CDR3aa: CASSPLLAGVRSTDTQYF; CDR3nt: TGTGCCAGCAGTCCTTTACTAGCGGGAGTTAGGAGCACAGATACGCAGTATTTT
len: 14; d_gene: TRBD1; abundance: NA; j_gene: TRBJ2-3; v_gene: TRBV29-1; CDR3aa: CSAEGAADTDTQYF; CDR3nt: TGCAGCGCTGAGGGGGCGGCGGACACAGATACGCAGTATTTT
len: 14; d_gene: NA; abundance: few; j_gene: TRBJ2-7; v_gene: TRBV6-1; CDR3aa: CASSQADVLGEQYF; CDR3nt: TGTGCCAGCAGTCAAGCGGATGTTCTTGGGGAGCAGTACTTC
len: 17; d_gene: NA; abundance: NA; j_gene: TRBJ2-3; v_gene: TRBV27; CDR3aa: CASSTRAGDTSTDTQYF; CDR3nt: TGTGCCAGCAGCACCCGGGCGGGCGACACTAGCACAGATACGCAGTATTTT
len: 14; d_gene: NA; abundance: NA; j_gene: TRBJ1-2; v_gene: TRBV11-2; CDR3aa: CASSFRGPNYGYTF; CDR3nt: TGTGCCAGCAGCTTCAGGGGTCCCAACTATGGCTACACCTTC
len: 15; d_gene: NA; abundance: NA; j_gene: TRBJ2-7; v_gene: TRBV7-8; CDR3aa: CASSLAVGSPYEQYF; CDR3nt: TGTGCCAGCAGCTTAGCGGTCGGGAGCCCCTACGAGCAGTACTTC
len: 14; d_gene: NA; abundance: NA; j_gene: TRBJ1-2; v_gene: TRBV28; CDR3aa: CASTQGARDYGYTF; CDR3nt: TGTGCCAGCACCCAGGGAGCCCGGGACTATGGCTACACCTTC
len: 14; d_gene: NA; abundance: NA; j_gene: TRBJ2-5; v_gene: TRBV7-9; CDR3aa: CASSPGQIQETQYF; CDR3nt: TGTGCCAGCAGCCCGGGACAAATCCAAGAGACCCAGTACTTC
len: 17; d_gene: NA; abundance: NA; j_gene: TRBJ2-2; v_gene: TRBV7-9; CDR3aa: CASSRRASATNTGELFF; CDR3nt: TGTGCCAGCAGCAGGCGGGCTAGCGCCACGAACACCGGGGAGCTGTTTTTT
len: 15; d_gene: NA; abundance: NA; j_gene: TRBJ2-3; v_gene: TRBV5-4; CDR3aa: CASSLYGSDADTQYF; CDR3nt: TGTGCCAGCAGCTTGTACGGGAGTGATGCAGATACGCAGTATTTT
len: 19; d_gene: TRBD2; abundance: NA; j_gene: TRBJ2-3; v_gene: TRBV4-2; CDR3aa: CASSQFSQGLAGGRDTQYF; CDR3nt: TGTGCCAGCAGCCAATTCTCCCAAGGACTAGCGGGAGGGCGAGATACGCAGTATTTT
len: 14; d_gene: NA; abundance: NA; j_gene: TRBJ2-7; v_gene: TRBV6-1; CDR3aa: CASSRPTSSYEQYF; CDR3nt: TGTGCCAGCAGTAGGCCAACCAGCTCCTACGAGCAGTACTTC
len: 15; d_gene: NA; abundance: NA; j_gene: TRBJ1-1; v_gene: TRBV6-5; CDR3aa: CASRGPGTPNTEAFF; CDR3nt: TGTGCCAGCAGGGGGCCGGGGACCCCTAACACTGAAGCTTTCTTT
len: 20; d_gene: TRBD2; abundance: NA; j_gene: TRBJ2-1; v_gene: TRBV28; CDR3aa: CASNSFRTSGRKLTYNEQFF; CDR3nt: TGTGCCAGCAACTCCTTCCGGACTAGCGGGAGAAAATTAACCTACAATGAGCAGTTCTTC
len: 14; d_gene: NA; abundance: NA; j_gene: TRBJ1-2; v_gene: TRBV30; CDR3aa: CAWSRTGPIYGYTF; CDR3nt: TGTGCCTGGAGTCGCACCGGGCCTATCTATGGCTACACCTTC
len: 15; d_gene: TRBD1; abundance: NA; j_gene: TRBJ1-5; v_gene: TRBV28; CDR3aa: CASRTPDRAGQPQHF; CDR3nt: TGTGCCAGCAGGACCCCGGACAGGGCCGGTCAGCCCCAGCATTTT
len: 15; d_gene: NA; abundance: NA; j_gene: TRBJ2-7; v_gene: TRBV11-3; CDR3aa: CASSRVGQGSYEQYF; CDR3nt: TGTGCCAGCAGCAGGGTCGGGCAGGGCTCCTACGAGCAGTACTTC